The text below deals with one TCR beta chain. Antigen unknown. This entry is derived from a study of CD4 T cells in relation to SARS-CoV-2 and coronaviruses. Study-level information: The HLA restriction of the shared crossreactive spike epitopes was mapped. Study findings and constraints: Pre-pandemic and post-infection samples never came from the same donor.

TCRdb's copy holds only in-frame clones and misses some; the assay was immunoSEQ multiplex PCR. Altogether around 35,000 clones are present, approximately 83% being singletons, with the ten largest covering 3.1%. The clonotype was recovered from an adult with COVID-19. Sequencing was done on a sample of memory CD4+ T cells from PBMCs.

CDR3 bases: TGCGCCAGCAGCCAACCGGGACGGAAAAATGAAAAACTGTTTTTT. Protein product: CASSQPGRKNEKLFF. V and J are TRBV4-1 and TRBJ1-4; the D gene is possibly TRBD1 (5 bases). The CDR3 consists of 15 residues. Germline values: CDR1 MGHRA, CDR2 YSYEKL. The V end was cut by 2 bases, the J end by 5 bases, with 12 bases between.